Shown below are 32 T cell receptor beta chains from a single sample sequenced in a study of shared clonotypes between healthy human individuals. Libraries were prepared by immunoSEQ multiplex PCR; TCRdb keeps only in-frame clonotypes and omits some of them. The sample has 1,400,000 or so clones; less than 99% are singletons. Sequencing was carried out using naive CD4+ T cells sorted from blood. Subset denoted: CD45RA+ positively selected. The source is a man younger than 45 in good health.

J is TRBJ2-3 and V is TRBV5-1; tentatively, D is TRBD1 (6 bases). The V end lost 4 bases, the J end lost 0 bases, and 15 bases lay between the germline ends. The CDR3 extends over 16 amino acids. The germline CDR1 and CDR2 sequences are SGHRS and YFSETQ. CDR3 residues: CASSKTGTPSTDTQYF. The DNA for the CDR3 is TGCGCCAGCAGCAAAACCGGGACACCCAGCACAGATACGCAGTATTTT.

A single count supports this clone. This chain joins TRBV7-9 and TRBJ1-1, with D perhaps TRBD1 (6 bases). V shed 6 bases and J shed 1 base, with 15 bases lying between them. In germline, CDR1 is SEHNR, CDR2 FQNEAQ (reference sequence). The CDR3 contains 15 residues. Here the CDR3 DNA reads TGTGCCAGCAGTCCGAGGGGGGCCCCGAACACTGAAGCTTTCTTT. Translation: CASSPRGAPNTEAFF.

The chain combines TRBV7-6 with TRBJ1-4; D is perhaps TRBD1 (5 bases). CDR1 and CDR2 from the germline V gene are SGHVS and FNYEAQ. The V end lost 4 bases, the J end lost 8 bases, and 14 bases lay between the germline ends. The CDR3 length is 14 residues. The DNA of the CDR3 is TGTGCCAGCAGCTCGAGCACGCGGGGGGAAAAACTGTTTTTT. Residues: CASSSSTRGEKLFF.

This clone was seen only once. The chain uses TRBV27 and TRBJ2-7; D not resolved. Germline CDR1 reads MNHEY; CDR2 reads SMNVEV (reference sequence). This CDR3 is 12 amino acids long. V gave up 5 bases and J gave up 6 bases, with 11 bases separating them. CDR3: CASSPSWGEQYF. The CDR3 coding sequence is TGTGCCAGCAGTCCCTCCTGGGGCGAGCAGTACTTC.

DNA of the CDR3: TGTGCCACCTCCGCGAGGAGCGGAACAGATACGCAGTATTTT. Translating gives CATSARSGTDTQYF. The chain has TRBV6-6 and TRBJ2-3; D perhaps matches TRBD2 (5 bases). Trimming shortened V by 10 bases and J by 3 bases, and 17 bases separated the two germline ends. Germline CDR1 MNHNY, CDR2 SVGAGI (reference sequence). This CDR3 contains 14 residues.

This chain joins TRBV29-1 and TRBJ2-1; D not certain. Germline V gene data show CDR1 as SQVTM and CDR2 as ANQGSEA. This CDR3 region has 13 residues. Trimming took off 5 bases at V and 3 bases at J, with 11 bases between the two ends. The CDR3 protein is CSVPERFYNEQFF. The CDR3 nucleotides are TGCAGCGTTCCGGAGAGGTTCTACAATGAGCAGTTCTTC.

V is TRBV27 and J is TRBJ2-6; D is ambiguous. This CDR3 spans 13 amino acids. The germline V gene has CDR1 MNHEY and CDR2 SMNVEV (reference sequence). V gave up 6 bases and J gave up 4 bases, with 7 bases separating them. DNA for the CDR3: TGTGCCAGCAGCCGCCGAGGGGCCAACGTCCTGACTTTC. Translation: CASSRRGANVLTF.

The rearrangement joins TRBV19 to TRBJ1-5; D gene unclear. Germline V gene data show CDR1 as LNHDA and CDR2 as SQIVND (reference sequence). CDR3 length: 15 amino acids. The V and J ends lost 10 bases and 2 bases respectively, with 18 bases between them. The CDR3 DNA reads TGTGCCACCCACGTAGGCCCATCGGGCAATCAGCCCCAGCATTTT. Protein sequence: CATHVGPSGNQPQHF.

This chain connects TRBV7-3 to TRBJ2-1; the match to TRBD2 covers 10 bases. CDR1 is SGHTA and CDR2 is FQGTGA in the germline V gene. This CDR3 has 15 amino acids. V gave up 4 bases and J gave up 7 bases; unmatched junction bases: 7. The chain's CDR3 is CASSSPSGSINEQFF. The CDR3 nucleotides read TGTGCCAGCAGCTCACCTAGCGGGAGTATTAATGAGCAGTTCTTC. Drawing the rest from reference TRBV7-3 and TRBJ2-1, the complete variable domain is GAGVSQTPSNKVTEKGKYVELRCDPISGHTALYWYRQSLGQGPEFLIYFQGTGAADDSGLPNDRFFAVRPEGSVSTLKIQRTERGDSAVYLCASSSPSGSINEQFFGPGTRLTVL.

The chain has TRBV5-5 and TRBJ1-1; D is unclear. The V end lost 3 bases, the J end lost 5 bases, and 8 bases lay between the germline ends. CDR1 and CDR2 from the germline V gene are SGHKS and YYEKEE (reference sequence). CDR3 length: 12 residues. CDR3 region: CASSWEGTEAFF. Here the CDR3 DNA reads TGTGCCAGCAGCTGGGAGGGTACTGAAGCTTTCTTT.

In nucleotides, the CDR3 is TGCGCCAGCAGCTGGACAGGGACATACTCCGGGGAGCTGTTTTTT. Residues: CASSWTGTYSGELFF. The V call is TRBV5-1, the J call TRBJ2-2, with 8 bases lining up with TRBD1. Germline-derived CDR1 and CDR2 are SGHRS and YFSETQ. This CDR3 contains 15 residues. Trimming removed 3 bases from V and 6 bases from J; junction bases left unmatched: 7.

The chain has TRBV7-6 and TRBJ2-7; TRBD1 agrees at 7 bases. After removal of 5 bases from V and 4 bases from J, the junction contained 11 bases not matched to a gene. CDR1 and CDR2 (germline): SGHVS, FNYEAQ. The CDR3 consists of 15 residues. In DNA form, the CDR3 reads TGTGCCAGCAGCCTAGGGACAGCAGTTCAATACGAGCAGTACTTC. Its protein product is CASSLGTAVQYEQYF.

This chain uses TRBV4-2 with TRBJ2-3; D uncertain. The V gene's germline CDR1 is LGHNA and CDR2 YNFKEQ. The CDR3 loop spans 14 amino acids. Trimming left V 5 bases short and J 1 base short, with 10 bases between. As DNA, the CDR3 is TGTGCCAGCAGCTCGACAAAAGGCACAGATACGCAGTATTTT. Translated, it gives CASSSTKGTDTQYF.

J is TRBJ2-7 and V is TRBV27, with D unclear. The CDR3 is 14 residues long. Germline CDR1 reads MNHEY; CDR2 reads SMNVEV (reference sequence). Trimming removed 4 bases at V and 4 bases at J, with 14 bases between. The CDR3 region has the DNA TGTGCCAGCAGTTCTTTAGGGTACCCATACGAGCAGTACTTC. Protein: CASSSLGYPYEQYF.

V usage is TRBV5-1 and J usage is TRBJ2-2; TRBD2 matches at 7 bases. With 0 bases clipped from V and 5 bases from J, the junction kept 10 bases outside the gene matches. This CDR3 has 17 residues. Germline V gives CDR1 SGHRS, CDR2 YFSETQ. The DNA for the CDR3 is TGCGCCAGCAGCTTGGTAATGGCGGGAGCGCGGACCGGGGAGCTGTTTTTT. Translation: CASSLVMAGARTGELFF.

This chain links TRBV6-4 with TRBJ2-2; 8 bases match TRBD1. V lost 5 bases to trimming and J lost 5 bases; unmatched junction nucleotides: 4. Germline lookup yields CDR1 MRHNA and CDR2 SNTAGT. The length of the CDR3 is 14 residues. CDR3 sequence: CASSRTGRTGELFF. The CDR3 region has the DNA TGTGCCAGCAGTAGGACAGGGAGGACCGGGGAGCTGTTTTTT.

J is TRBJ1-1 and V is TRBV6-1; unclear D gene. Between the trimmed V and J ends, which lost 11 bases and 11 bases, there was a span of 24 bases. The germline gives CDR1 MNHNS, CDR2 SASEGT. The CDR3 consists of 13 residues. CDR3 loop: CASLNGQAITAFF. CDR3 DNA: TGTGCCTCCCTAAATGGTCAGGCAATTACGGCTTTCTTT.

This chain joins TRBV6-5 and TRBJ1-2; 10 nucleotides line up with TRBD1. Germline trimming cut 5 bases from V and 7 bases from J; bases unmatched to any gene: 4. The CDR3 totals 13 residues. The germline V gene has CDR1 MNHEY and CDR2 SVGAGI. The CDR3 region is CASSPTGGVGYTF. CDR3 coding DNA: TGTGCCAGCAGTCCGACAGGGGGCGTTGGCTACACCTTC.

This chain joins TRBV9 and TRBJ2-5, with D possibly being TRBD1 or TRBD2 (7 bases each). The germline CDR1 and CDR2 sequences are SGDLS and YYNGEE. This CDR3 comprises 20 residues. Trimming stripped 0 bases from V and 4 bases from J, with 28 bases between. In DNA, the CDR3 is TGTGCCAGCAGCGTAGAAGGTGGGAGGGGGCGAGCCGGCGTTGGAGAGACCCAGTACTTC. The encoded protein is CASSVEGGRGRAGVGETQYF.

The chain uses TRBV18 and TRBJ1-2, with D hard to call. This CDR3 comprises 11 residues. Looked up from germline, CDR1 is KGHSH and CDR2 is LQKENI. The V gene lost 5 bases and the J gene lost 4 bases, with 5 bases spanning the gap. CDR3 nucleotide sequence: TGTGCCAGCTCAGACCCCTATGGCTACACCTTC. Residues: CASSDPYGYTF.

The chain links TRBV2 to TRBJ2-1; D is perhaps TRBD1 (5 bases). V lost 8 bases to trimming and J lost 2 bases, with 13 bases between them. The CDR3 extends over 14 amino acids. Germline values: CDR1 SNHLY, CDR2 FYNNEI. The CDR3 loop reads CASSGSGPYNEQFF. The CDR3 nucleotides are TGTGCCAGCTCCGGGTCAGGGCCCTACAATGAGCAGTTCTTC.

The chain links TRBV29-1 to TRBJ1-1, with no clear D. Germline V gene data show CDR1 as SQVTM and CDR2 as ANQGSEA. V was shortened by 1 base and J by 5 bases, with 17 bases between the two germline ends. The CDR3 runs 15 residues. The CDR3 loop reads CSVEAPMGKETEAFF. CDR3 nucleotide sequence: TGCAGCGTTGAAGCCCCCATGGGGAAGGAAACTGAAGCTTTCTTT.

The genes are TRBV10-1 and TRBJ1-1; a possible D gene is TRBD1 (5 bases). This CDR3 spans 13 amino acids. The ends were cut back, 8 bases at V and 6 bases at J, with 16 bases in the middle. The V gene's germline CDR1 is WNHNN and CDR2 SYGVQD (reference sequence). CDR3 nucleotide sequence: TGCGCCAGCTCACCCCGTCCAGGGTCTGAAGCTTTCTTT. Translating it yields CASSPRPGSEAFF.

Turning to this clone: Other DNA sequences in this sample translate to the same CDR3. The rearrangement joins TRBV18 to TRBJ2-5; D remains ambiguous. Trimming cost V 0 bases and J 5 bases, with 7 bases left between them. Germline V gene data show CDR1 as KGHSH and CDR2 as LQKENI. The CDR3 loop spans 13 amino acids. In DNA, the CDR3 is TGTGCCAGCTCACCACCGGTTGGGGAGACCCAGTACTTC. Protein: CASSPPVGETQYF.

The V gene is TRBV6-5, the J gene TRBJ2-7; D might be TRBD1 or TRBD2, each matching 6 bases. Trimming took 6 bases from V and 3 from J, leaving 18 bases between them. The CDR3 runs to 15 residues. From germline, CDR1 is MNHEY and CDR2 SVGAGI. The CDR3 bases are TGTGCCAGCAGCCCTAGGGGGGCGGGAATCTACGAGCAGTACTTC. Translating it yields CASSPRGAGIYEQYF.

This chain connects TRBV5-4 to TRBJ2-1; TRBD2 matches at 8 bases. Germline lookup yields CDR1 SGHNT and CDR2 YYREEE (reference sequence). Trimming cost V 3 bases and J 4 bases; bases outside gene matches: 6. CDR3 length: 15 amino acids. The CDR3 region has the DNA TGTGCCAGCAGCTGGGGACTAGGGAATTACAATGAGCAGTTCTTC. Its translation: CASSWGLGNYNEQFF.

The sample holds one count of this clone. The gene calls are TRBV5-4 and TRBJ2-2; 7 bases agree with TRBD2. This CDR3 is built from 15 residues. Trimming removed 4 bases from V and 6 bases from J; junction bases left unmatched: 9. The germline gives CDR1 SGHNT, CDR2 YYREEE (reference sequence). The CDR3 region has the DNA TGTGCCAGCAGCCCGGTCGGGGGGTCGGCCGGGGAGCTGTTTTTT. It codes for CASSPVGGSAGELFF.

This chain links TRBV19 with TRBJ1-5; the D gene is possibly TRBD1 (5 bases). V was shortened by 7 bases and J by 3 bases, with 16 bases between the two germline ends. This CDR3 contains 15 residues. Germline V gives CDR1 LNHDA, CDR2 SQIVND (reference sequence). The CDR3 sequence: CASKGTGHINQPQHF. The CDR3 DNA sequence: TGTGCCAGTAAGGGGACGGGGCACATCAATCAGCCCCAGCATTTT.

The chain links TRBV11-2 to TRBJ2-1; 7 nucleotides align to TRBD2. Losses at the gene ends were 3 bases for V and 9 bases for J; bases not matched to a gene: 5. The CDR3 is 13 residues long. The germline CDR1 and CDR2 sequences are SGHAT and FQNNGV. This CDR3 reads CASSFRWGGEQFF. CDR3 in DNA: TGTGCCAGCAGCTTTCGTTGGGGGGGTGAGCAGTTCTTC.

This chain connects TRBV10-3 to TRBJ2-2; D is possibly TRBD1 or TRBD2 (5 bases each). Trimming took 11 bases from V and 6 from J, leaving 13 bases between them. The CDR3 has 12 amino acids. Germline CDR1 is ENHRY and CDR2 is SYGVKD. The CDR3 here is CALSLGAGELFF. The CDR3 DNA reads as TGTGCCCTCTCACTAGGGGCCGGGGAGCTGTTTTTT.

The V call is TRBV27, the J call TRBJ1-2; D unclear. V lost 3 bases and J 7 bases, leaving 18 bases between the germline ends. This CDR3 comprises 15 residues. In germline, CDR1 is MNHEY, CDR2 SMNVEV (reference sequence). The CDR3 protein is CASSFDRAPSSGYTF. In nucleotides, the CDR3 is TGTGCCAGCAGTTTCGATAGGGCACCGTCTAGTGGCTACACCTTC.

The rearrangement joins TRBV15 to TRBJ2-7; 12 nucleotides agree with TRBD2. V trimming: 6 bases; J trimming: 6 bases; junction bases outside the gene matches: 12. Germline-derived CDR1 and CDR2 are LNHNV and YYDKDF (reference sequence). This CDR3 spans 16 amino acids. CDR3 DNA sequence: TGTGCCACCAGTTTCACTTCGGGACTAGCGGGTAGCGAGCAGTACTTC. Translating it yields CATSFTSGLAGSEQYF. The full variable domain, its missing parts supplied by reference TRBV15 and TRBJ2-7, is DAMVIQNPRYQVTQFGKPVTLSCSQTLNHNVMYWYQQKSSQAPKLLFHYYDKDFNNEADTPDNFQSRRPNTSFCFLDIRSPGLGDTAMYLCATSFTSGLAGSEQYFGPGTRLTVT.